These 27 T cell receptor beta chains came from one sample sequenced in a study of cytomegalovirus exposure and HLA in healthy donors. PCR primers comprised 60 Vbeta and 13 Jbeta primers. Produced via immunoSEQ multiplex PCR; TCRdb's table is partial and in-frame only. The data contain 150,000 to 200,000 clones, approximately 80% of them singletons. Input material: PBMCs. The receptors derive from a man aged 18 to 29 in good health and CMV-seropositive.

There are a few counts of this clone. The rearrangement links TRBV6-7 to TRBJ1-5, with D possibly being TRBD1 (6 bases). TRBV6-7 carries the ORF label, with uncertain function. V dropped 3 bases and J dropped 3 bases, with 18 bases sitting between them. The CDR3 is 17 amino acids. Here the CDR3 reads CASSYYGQLGPNQPQHF. The CDR3 DNA sequence: TGTGCCAGCAGTTATTACGGACAGTTGGGGCCCAATCAGCCCCAGCATTTT.

The chain joins TRBV7-3 to TRBJ1-6; D gene ambiguous. V was shortened by 0 bases and J by 8 bases, with 5 bases between the two germline ends. This CDR3 is 13 amino acids long. From germline, CDR1 is SGHTA and CDR2 FQGTGA. The CDR3 region is CASSLTTDSPLHF. As DNA, the CDR3 is TGTGCCAGCAGCTTAACAACGGATTCACCCCTCCACTTT.

The chain combines TRBV13 with TRBJ2-2, with TRBD1 matching 9 bases. The V and J ends lost 4 bases and 5 bases, in that order; junction bases with no gene match: 8. The CDR3 extends over 16 amino acids. The germline gives CDR1 PRHDT, CDR2 FYEKMQ (reference sequence). The CDR3 loop reads CASSSTGTGRTGELFF. For the CDR3, the DNA is TGTGCCAGCAGCTCAACCGGGACAGGGAGGACCGGGGAGCTGTTTTTT.

The V and J genes are TRBV5-4 and TRBJ2-5; 7 nucleotides match TRBD1. The CDR3 has 16 residues. V gave up 0 bases and J gave up 5 bases; unmatched junction bases: 10. Looked up from germline, CDR1 is SGHNT and CDR2 is YYREEE (reference sequence). The CDR3 DNA sequence: TGTGCCAGCAGCTTGGACGGTCCGGGACAGAGCGAGACCCAGTACTTC. Its protein is CASSLDGPGQSETQYF.

This clone has more than one count but fewer than ten. The V call is TRBV19, the J call TRBJ1-2; 7 nucleotides agree with TRBD1. Germline values: CDR1 LNHDA, CDR2 SQIVND (reference sequence). With 4 bases clipped from V and 4 bases from J, the junction kept 6 bases outside the gene matches. The CDR3 is 14 amino acids. Here the CDR3 reads CASSSQTGPYGYTF. CDR3 coding DNA: TGTGCCAGTAGTAGCCAGACAGGGCCCTATGGCTACACCTTC. Drawing the rest from reference TRBV19 and TRBJ1-2, the complete variable domain is DGGITQSPKYLFRKEGQNVTLSCEQNLNHDAMYWYRQDPGQGLRLIYYSQIVNDFQKGDIAEGYSVSREKKESFPLTVTSAQKNPTAFYLCASSSQTGPYGYTFGSGTRLTVV.

This chain uses TRBV19 with TRBJ2-5, with TRBD1 matching over 10 bases. Trimming cost V 6 bases and J 4 bases; bases outside gene matches: 8. CDR1 LNHDA and CDR2 SQIVND come from the germline V gene (reference sequence). The CDR3 covers 15 residues. CDR3 sequence (DNA): TGTGCCAGTAGACTTTCGACAGGGGGCAGAGAGACCCAGTACTTC. Its translation is CASRLSTGGRETQYF.

The chain employs TRBV14 and TRBJ1-1; D may be TRBD1 (6 bases). Germline V gene sequence: CDR1 SGHDN, CDR2 FVKESK. The CDR3 is 11 residues long. The CDR3 DNA sequence: TGTGTGTACAGGGAAGACACTGAAGCTTTCTTT. It translates to CVYREDTEAFF.

The chain uses TRBV19 and TRBJ2-4, with 7 bases identical to TRBD2. This CDR3 is 14 amino acids long. J gave up 3 bases and V 1 base, and 0 bases lay outside the gene matches. Germline values: CDR1 LNHDA, CDR2 SQIVND (reference sequence). The CDR3 sequence: CASSIAGGKNIQYF. The DNA of the CDR3 is TGTGCCAGTAGTATAGCGGGAGGCAAAAACATTCAGTACTTC.

The chain links TRBV20-1 to TRBJ1-2; 7 bases align to TRBD1. CDR3 length equals 11 residues. Germline V gene lookup returns CDR1 DFQATT and CDR2 SNEGSKA (reference sequence). Germline trimming cut 6 bases from V and 4 bases from J; bases unmatched to any gene: 2. CDR3 sequence reads: CSARDSYGYTF. For the CDR3, the DNA is TGCAGTGCCCGGGACAGCTATGGCTACACCTTC.

J is TRBJ2-7 and V is TRBV5-1, with TRBD1 matching 10 bases. The trim removed 0 bases at V and 6 bases at J, leaving 3 bases unmatched. The CDR3 has 14 amino acids. Germline V lookup: CDR1 SGHRS, CDR2 YFSETQ. CDR3 nucleotide sequence: TGCGCCAGCAGCTTGGCCGGGACAGGGGCCGAGCAGTACTTC. This translates into CASSLAGTGAEQYF.

A few counts support this clone. The chain is built from TRBV7-2 and TRBJ2-1; 7 positions agree with TRBD2. This CDR3 region has 14 residues. The trim removed 1 base at V and 5 bases at J, leaving 2 bases unmatched. Germline values: CDR1 SGHTA, CDR2 FQGNSA. The CDR3 DNA reads TGTGCCAGCAGCTTAGGACTAGCCCACAATGAGCAGTTCTTC. It translates to CASSLGLAHNEQFF.

The table lists this clone with a few counts. The V gene is TRBV7-3, the J gene TRBJ2-1; D is uncertain. The germline CDR1 and CDR2 sequences are SGHTA and FQGTGA. The CDR3 runs to 13 residues. V shed 5 bases and J shed 8 bases, with 13 bases lying between them. The CDR3 nucleotides read TGTGCCAGCAGCCGAGACGGCACAGATGAGCAGTTCTTC. This translates into CASSRDGTDEQFF. Looking up the rest from reference TRBV7-3 and TRBJ2-1 gives the full variable domain: GAGVSQTPSNKVTEKGKYVELRCDPISGHTALYWYRQSLGQGPEFLIYFQGTGAADDSGLPNDRFFAVRPEGSVSTLKIQRTERGDSAVYLCASSRDGTDEQFFGPGTRLTVL.

The rearrangement links TRBV5-1 to TRBJ2-4, with 12 bases that match TRBD1. The CDR3 spans 15 residues. Germline V CDR1 and CDR2: SGHRS, YFSETQ. After removal of 4 bases from V and 7 bases from J, the junction contained 6 bases not matched to a gene. DNA of the CDR3: TGCGCCAGCAGCGACACCGGGACAGGGGGCAACATTCAGTACTTC. This translates into CASSDTGTGGNIQYF.

The table lists this clone with a count of one. One junction end does not reproduce the germline sequence, and a read error may be involved. This chain links TRBV7-9 with TRBJ2-3; 12 bases align to TRBD2. The CDR3 is made up of 16 amino acids. CDR1 is SEHNR, CDR2 FQNEAQ, per germline (reference sequence). The CDR3 DNA is TGTTCCAGCAGCCCTAGCGGGGGGGTCCCCACAGATACGCAGTATTTT. Translating gives CSSSPSGGVPTDTQYF.

The rearrangement links TRBV6-4 to TRBJ2-1; TRBD2 matches 9 bases. Germline assignment: CDR1 MRHNA and CDR2 SNTAGT. Trimming cost V 3 bases and J 5 bases; bases outside gene matches: 5. This CDR3 has 15 residues. Here the CDR3 DNA reads TGTGCCAGCAGTGAATATAGCGGGAGTAACAATGAGCAGTTCTTC. It translates to CASSEYSGSNNEQFF.

This chain uses TRBV5-4 with TRBJ2-3, with D possibly being TRBD2 (5 bases). The CDR3 runs 14 residues. The V end was cut by 5 bases, the J end by 1 base, with 11 bases between. Per germline, CDR1 SGHNT and CDR2 YYREEE (reference sequence). The CDR3 coding sequence is TGTGCCAGCAGGCCTGGACTTGGCACAGATACGCAGTATTTT. Its translation: CASRPGLGTDTQYF.

The rearrangement links TRBV30 to TRBJ2-7; 10 bases are shared with TRBD1. The CDR3 loop spans 13 amino acids. V was pared by 7 bases and J by 4 bases, with 7 bases of the junction left unmatched. The germline gives CDR1 GTSNPN, CDR2 SVGIG (reference sequence). This CDR3 is CASHPGQGYEQYF. The DNA for the CDR3 is TGTGCCTCCCATCCGGGACAGGGGTACGAGCAGTACTTC.

The chain is built from TRBV2 and TRBJ1-5; possibly TRBD1 for D (6 bases). CDR1 and CDR2 (germline): SNHLY, FYNNEI. This CDR3 spans 15 amino acids. V dropped 4 bases and J dropped 7 bases, with 17 bases sitting between them. The CDR3 sequence is CASSAPAGGGQPQHF. The CDR3 DNA reads as TGTGCCAGCAGTGCCCCGGCTGGGGGGGGCCAGCCCCAGCATTTT.

V gene TRBV27 combines with J gene TRBJ1-1; TRBD1 agrees at 8 bases. Germline V CDR1 and CDR2: MNHEY, SMNVEV (reference sequence). Trimming took 6 bases from V and 3 from J; bases not matched to a gene: 18. This CDR3 spans 18 amino acids. The CDR3 loop reads CASRNDPGGARGDTEAFF. CDR3 DNA: TGTGCCAGCAGAAACGACCCAGGGGGCGCGAGGGGAGACACTGAAGCTTTCTTT.

The V gene is TRBV27, the J gene TRBJ2-7; 8 bases map to TRBD2. The V and J ends lost 3 bases and 2 bases, in that order; junction bases with no gene match: 6. CDR1 MNHEY and CDR2 SMNVEV come from the germline V gene (reference sequence). The length of the CDR3 is 15 residues. The CDR3, as DNA: TGTGCCAGCAGTTTCGCGGGGGGCTATACCTACGAGCAGTACTTC. Translated: CASSFAGGYTYEQYF.

CDR3 loop: CASSQGSAGGFYEQYF. In DNA, the CDR3 is TGCGCCAGCAGCCAAGGGTCGGCGGGAGGCTTCTACGAGCAGTACTTC. This chain joins TRBV5-1 and TRBJ2-7, with 8 bases aligning to TRBD2. This CDR3 spans 16 amino acids. CDR1 SGHRS and CDR2 YFSETQ come from the germline V gene. The trim removed 4 bases at V and 3 bases at J, leaving 12 bases unmatched.

Note on this clone: The CDR3 does not end in the conserved phenylalanine or tryptophan, so this is likely a read error. J is TRBJ1-2 and V is TRBV7-9, with TRBD1 as a possible D gene (6 bases). This CDR3 is 16 amino acids long. Trimming shortened V by 3 bases and J by 1 base, and 15 bases separated the two germline ends. Germline-derived CDR1 and CDR2 are SEHNR and FQNEAQ (reference sequence). The CDR3 reads CASSLGADQSNYGYTL. The CDR3 region has the DNA TGTGCCAGCAGCTTGGGGGCGGATCAGAGTAACTATGGCTACACCCTC.

Note on this clone: At one of its ends the junction is not consistent with the germline gene, which may arise from a read error. The chain has TRBV7-9 and TRBJ2-7; D is ambiguous. This CDR3 is 12 amino acids long. The V gene's germline CDR1 is SEHNR and CDR2 FQNEAQ (reference sequence). In nucleotides, the CDR3 is TGTTCCAGCAGCCCTATCTCCTACGAGCAGTACTTC. Translation gives CSSSPISYEQYF.

The J gene is TRBJ2-1, the V gene TRBV5-4, with D perhaps TRBD1 (6 bases). The germline gives CDR1 SGHNT, CDR2 YYREEE (reference sequence). V was shortened by 3 bases and J by 1 base, with 14 bases between the two germline ends. This CDR3 has 16 residues. The CDR3 protein is CASSWMDRLSYNEQFF. The CDR3 DNA sequence: TGTGCCAGCAGCTGGATGGACAGACTATCCTACAATGAGCAGTTCTTC.

The chain links TRBV11-2 to TRBJ2-1, with D perhaps TRBD1 (5 bases). The CDR3 loop spans 14 amino acids. Germline values: CDR1 SGHAT, CDR2 FQNNGV. V was trimmed by 0 bases and J by 8 bases, leaving 11 bases between them. Written as DNA, the CDR3 is TGTGCCAGCAGCTTAGATAGGCAGGGCTATGAGCAGTTCTTC. It translates to CASSLDRQGYEQFF.

The chain joins TRBV25-1 to TRBJ2-2, with D hard to call. Deletions cut 7 bases from V and 1 base from J, with 13 bases between. The length of the CDR3 is 15 residues. Germline CDR1 and CDR2: MGHDK and SYGVNS. The CDR3 protein is CASTQGGVNTGELFF. CDR3 DNA sequence: TGTGCCAGCACCCAAGGCGGAGTGAACACCGGGGAGCTGTTTTTT.

There are a few counts of this clone. The V gene is TRBV30, the J gene TRBJ1-4, with unresolved D. Trimming shortened V by 0 bases and J by 7 bases, and 6 bases separated the two germline ends. Germline assignment: CDR1 GTSNPN and CDR2 SVGIG (reference sequence). CDR3 length equals 12 residues. The CDR3 bases are TGTGCCTGGAGTGTAGAGGGTGAAAAACTGTTTTTT. Amino acid sequence: CAWSVEGEKLFF.